The T cell receptor (beta chain) under discussion was sequenced for a study of response to subunit inactivated influenza vaccine. General observations from the study: Seasonal influenza vaccination, on each occasion, was suggested by the authors to recruit few new T cells.

Each CDR3 protein gets one entry after TCRdb re-called the RT-PCR reads with MiXCR. This table has approximately 730,000 distinct CDR3 sequences, 11% to 15% appearing once. Ten or more counts support this clonotype. Antigen unknown. The receptor was derived from a man between 50 and 59 years old who received an inactivated influenza vaccine. Specimen: PBMCs from blood, collected 14 to 15 days before vaccination.

CDR3 sequence reads: CASSYPLAGGTGELFF. DNA for the CDR3: TGTGCCAGCAGTTACCCGCTAGCGGGGGGTACCGGGGAGCTGTTTTTT. The chain links TRBV6-5 to TRBJ2-2; 11 bases match TRBD2. Germline CDR1 is MNHEY and CDR2 is SVGAGI. V lost 2 bases, J lost 5 bases, and 4 bases stayed unmatched. The CDR3 covers 16 residues.